This TCR beta chain was retrieved from a study of shared clonotypes between healthy human individuals. The study, taken as a whole, reports: Despite large depth, rarefaction showed incomplete sorted-subset sequencing. In this cohort, only blood was sampled, and tissue repertoires likely differ.

A note on this clone: Antigen unknown.

TCRdb keeps only in-frame clones here, not all; method: immunoSEQ multiplex PCR. The sample yields around 510,000 clones, about 96% seen once. This CDR3 is 15 amino acids long. Germline trimming cut 6 bases from V and 5 bases from J; bases unmatched to any gene: 7. CDR1 and CDR2 from the germline V gene are MDHEN and SYDVKM. Sequencing was carried out using naive CD4+ T cells sorted from blood. Subset reported: CD45RA+ positively selected. This TCR derives from a woman in her thirties in good health. The chain employs TRBV28 and TRBJ2-5; 12 nucleotides align to TRBD1. CDR3 DNA: TGTGCCAGCAGGGAAACGGGACAGGGGGCTGAGACCCAGTACTTC. As protein: CASRETGQGAETQYF.